A single sample gave rise to the 24 T cell receptor beta chains below, sequenced in a study of cytomegalovirus exposure and HLA in healthy donors (dated by TCRdb to 2016 to 2017). Library preparation employed the immunoSEQ multiplex PCR assay. In its TCRdb copy, this immuneACCESS table keeps in-frame sequences only and misses some clones. Where compared with another copy, unresolved V genes explain less than half of these, and the others have no known cause. This sample holds about 250,000 clones; roughly 87% were observed only once. Approximately 12% of the sample is in the top ten clones. Sequenced input: PBMCs. These TCRs come from a man aged 18-30 years in good health and CMV-seropositive.

V gene TRBV7-8 combines with J gene TRBJ2-5; D may be TRBD2 (6 bases). Germline assignment: CDR1 SGHVS and CDR2 FQNEAQ. This CDR3 spans 15 amino acids. V lost 1 base to trimming and J lost 6 bases, with 15 bases between them. The CDR3 loop is CASSLESMGGQTQYF. CDR3 nucleotides: TGTGCCAGCAGCTTAGAATCTATGGGGGGACAGACCCAGTACTTC.

The CDR3 nucleotides are TGTGCCAGCAGTTACAGCCTCGGGCCGGCGGGCTATGGCTACACCTTC. It encodes CASSYSLGPAGYGYTF. The J gene is TRBJ1-2, the V gene TRBV6-5, with D unresolved. The germline V gene encodes CDR1 MNHEY and CDR2 SVGAGI. Trimming shortened V by 2 bases and J by 4 bases, and 17 bases separated the two germline ends. This CDR3 comprises 16 residues.

CDR3 loop: CASSGLPNGETQYF. In DNA, the CDR3 is TGTGCCAGCAGTGGTCTGCCCAACGGAGAGACCCAGTACTTC. V and J are TRBV2 and TRBJ2-5; D remains unclear. V shed 4 bases and J shed 4 bases, with 13 bases lying between them. This CDR3 is built from 14 residues. Germline values: CDR1 SNHLY, CDR2 FYNNEI.

J is TRBJ1-2 and V is TRBV28, with 12 bases fitting TRBD1. The V gene end was trimmed by 4 bases and the J gene end by 2 bases; junction bases not matched to a gene: 2. In germline, CDR1 is MDHEN, CDR2 SYDVKM. The CDR3 spans 15 residues. This chain's CDR3 is CASSWGQGANYGYTF. The CDR3 nucleotides are TGTGCCAGCAGTTGGGGACAGGGGGCCAACTATGGCTACACCTTC.

This clone was seen once. The V gene is TRBV11-2, the J gene TRBJ1-2; no firm D call. V gave up 1 base and J gave up 3 bases, with 9 bases separating them. This CDR3 has 14 residues. The germline V gene has CDR1 SGHAT and CDR2 FQNNGV. CDR3 region: CASSLALGYYGYTF. CDR3 coding DNA: TGTGCCAGCAGCTTAGCGTTAGGGTACTATGGCTACACCTTC. Full variable domain (remainder filled in from reference TRBV11-2 and TRBJ1-2): EAGVAQSPRYKIIEKRQSVAFWCNPISGHATLYWYQQILGQGPKLLIQFQNNGVVDDSQLPKDRFSAERLKGVDSTLKIQPAKLEDSAVYLCASSLALGYYGYTFGSGTRLTVV.

The CDR3 spells CATSRGGVNQPQHF. CDR3 sequence (DNA): TGTGCCACCAGCAGAGGCGGGGTCAATCAGCCCCAGCATTTT. The V call is TRBV15, the J call TRBJ1-5; D remains ambiguous. V gave up 1 base and J gave up 3 bases, with 7 bases separating them. This CDR3 has 14 residues. Germline lookup yields CDR1 LNHNV and CDR2 YYDKDF (reference sequence).

This chain joins TRBV29-1 and TRBJ2-7; possibly TRBD1 for D (6 bases). This CDR3 has 13 amino acids. In germline, CDR1 is SQVTM, CDR2 ANQGSEA. Trimming took 2 bases from V and 5 from J, leaving 13 bases between them. CDR3 DNA sequence: TGCAGCGTTGAAAGTCAGGGGTTCCACGAGCAGTACTTC. The encoded protein is CSVESQGFHEQYF.

V usage is TRBV28 and J usage is TRBJ2-7; TRBD2 aligns across 8 bases. J was trimmed by 0 bases and V by 4 bases; bases with no gene match: 5. The CDR3 consists of 15 residues. Germline lookup yields CDR1 MDHEN and CDR2 SYDVKM. CDR3 residues: CASSSGSGNSYEQYF. CDR3 bases: TGTGCCAGCAGTTCAGGTAGCGGGAACTCCTACGAGCAGTACTTC.

V is TRBV10-3 and J is TRBJ2-1; 9 nucleotides agree with TRBD2. J lost 3 bases, V lost 3 bases, and 6 bases had no gene match. Germline CDR1 ENHRY, CDR2 SYGVKD. The CDR3 extends over 16 amino acids. The CDR3 spells CAISDTGTSSYNEQFF. In nucleotides, the CDR3 is TGTGCCATCAGTGATACCGGGACTAGCAGCTACAATGAGCAGTTCTTC.

This clone was seen more than once but under ten times. This sequence joins TRBV11-3 and TRBJ2-2; D is unresolved. Deletions cut 1 base from V and 0 bases from J, with 3 bases between. CDR1 is SGHNT and CDR2 is YENEEA in the germline V gene. The CDR3 has 14 residues. This CDR3 is CASSLGPNTGELFF. DNA for the CDR3: TGTGCCAGCAGCTTAGGACCGAACACCGGGGAGCTGTTTTTT.

This chain joins TRBV28 and TRBJ2-5; either TRBD1 or TRBD2 may supply D (5 bases each). The V end lost 6 bases, the J end lost 5 bases, and 22 bases lay between the germline ends. This CDR3 region has 16 residues. Germline values: CDR1 MDHEN, CDR2 SYDVKM. CDR3 DNA: TGTGCCAGCAGCATTGACAGATCTGGGAGAGGGGAGACCCAGTACTTC. It yields the protein CASSIDRSGRGETQYF.

V gene TRBV9 combines with J gene TRBJ2-7; a possible D gene is TRBD2 (6 bases). Germline lookup yields CDR1 SGDLS and CDR2 YYNGEE. V shed 0 bases and J shed 3 bases, with 16 bases lying between them. The CDR3 extends over 16 amino acids. The CDR3 DNA reads TGTGCCAGCAGCGTAGCTTGGGGGGTCGAGCTCTACGAGCAGTACTTC. Translating it yields CASSVAWGVELYEQYF.

The chain joins TRBV9 to TRBJ2-5; 9 bases line up with TRBD1. Trimming cost V 3 bases and J 4 bases; bases outside gene matches: 4. The CDR3 is 14 amino acids. The germline V gene has CDR1 SGDLS and CDR2 YYNGEE. The CDR3, as DNA: TGTGCCAGCAGCGCTACAGGGGGCCGAGAGACCCAGTACTTC. Protein: CASSATGGRETQYF.

V is TRBV12-5 and J is TRBJ2-2; 10 nucleotides match TRBD1. In germline, CDR1 is LGHNT, CDR2 FRNRAP. The CDR3 length is 17 residues. V shed 1 base, J shed 3 bases, and the junction held 5 bases outside the gene matches. CDR3 nucleotides: TGTGCTAGTGGTTTGGCCCCCGGGACAGGGGACACCGGGGAGCTGTTTTTT. Translation gives CASGLAPGTGDTGELFF.

The rearrangement uses TRBV15 and TRBJ1-4, with unresolved D. The germline V gene has CDR1 LNHNV and CDR2 YYDKDF (reference sequence). Trimming removed 0 bases from V and 8 bases from J, with 13 bases in between. This CDR3 spans 15 amino acids. In DNA form, the CDR3 reads TGTGCCACCAGCAGAGATGGTGAGGGATACGAAAAACTGTTTTTT. Its protein product is CATSRDGEGYEKLFF.

This chain connects TRBV30 to TRBJ2-3, with D hard to call. Trimming took off 5 bases at V and 4 bases at J, with 4 bases between the two ends. This CDR3 region has 10 residues. Germline lookup yields CDR1 GTSNPN and CDR2 SVGIG (reference sequence). CDR3 residues: CAWGPDTQYF. CDR3 coding DNA: TGTGCCTGGGGCCCAGATACGCAGTATTTT.

V usage is TRBV5-6 and J usage is TRBJ1-1; D remains ambiguous. The CDR3 runs to 14 residues. V lost 6 bases to trimming and J lost 1 base, with 13 bases between them. Germline values: CDR1 SGHDT, CDR2 YYEEEE. The CDR3, as DNA: TGTGCCAGCACCTCCGCAGACTGGAACACTGAAGCTTTCTTT. It codes for CASTSADWNTEAFF.

The chain links TRBV7-2 to TRBJ2-7; 9 nucleotides line up with TRBD2. There are 16 residues in the CDR3. Germline V gene sequence: CDR1 SGHTA, CDR2 FQGNSA. With V trimmed by 4 bases and J by 4 bases, 11 bases remained unmatched. The DNA for the CDR3 is TGTGCCAGCAGCTGGAAATCAGCGGGAGGTTGGTACGAGCAGTACTTC. This translates into CASSWKSAGGWYEQYF.

This sequence joins TRBV4-1 and TRBJ2-2; D is unclear. Germline CDR1 and CDR2: MGHRA and YSYEKL. V was shortened by 11 bases and J by 0 bases, with 13 bases between the two germline ends. The CDR3 has 14 residues. CDR3 DNA: TGCGCCGCCCGCAGGTTCCCGAACACCGGGGAGCTGTTTTTT. Its translation is CAARRFPNTGELFF.

This sequence joins TRBV4-3 and TRBJ1-1, with 7 bases fitting TRBD1. Per the germline V gene, CDR1 is LGHNA and CDR2 is YSLEER. The CDR3 extends over 14 amino acids. The V and J ends lost 0 bases and 4 bases, in that order; junction bases with no gene match: 2. The CDR3 nucleotides are TGCGCCAGCAGCCAAGAGACAGGGAGCACTGAAGCTTTCTTT. It encodes CASSQETGSTEAFF.

The chain couples TRBV30 to TRBJ2-5; maybe TRBD2 (7 bases). This CDR3 is 15 amino acids long. V gave up 2 bases and J gave up 2 bases, with 15 bases separating them. From germline, CDR1 is GTSNPN and CDR2 SVGIG (reference sequence). This CDR3 is CAWSSWGGGQETQYF. The CDR3 coding sequence is TGTGCCTGGAGTTCCTGGGGAGGGGGGCAAGAGACCCAGTACTTC.

In this sample, this clone turned up a few times. V and J are TRBV4-1 and TRBJ1-3; the match to TRBD1 covers 8 bases. This CDR3 has 18 residues. Trimming at V came to 2 bases and at J to 8 bases, leaving 17 bases not matched to a gene. Per germline, CDR1 MGHRA and CDR2 YSYEKL. The CDR3 bases are TGCGCCAGCAGCCAAACTAGAGCGGGGACAGGAAGCTTGGACACCATATATTTT. It specifies CASSQTRAGTGSLDTIYF.

This rearrangement joins TRBV6-6 to TRBJ2-2, with D unresolved. The CDR3 length is 13 residues. CDR1 is MNHNY, CDR2 SVGAGI, per germline (reference sequence). V lost 6 bases and J lost 6, with 11 bases in between. In nucleotides, the CDR3 is TGTGCCAGCAGAGTCAGGAAATCCGGGGAGCTGTTTTTT. Amino acids: CASRVRKSGELFF.

This rearrangement joins TRBV10-1 to TRBJ2-7; 8 bases line up with TRBD1. Germline lookup yields CDR1 WNHNN and CDR2 SYGVQD (reference sequence). The CDR3 length is 14 residues. The junction had 3 bases not matched to a gene; V was cut back by 2 bases and J by 3 bases. The CDR3 loop reads CASSERTGFYEQYF. DNA for the CDR3: TGCGCCAGCAGTGAGCGGACAGGGTTCTACGAGCAGTACTTC.